This entry concerns a single T cell receptor beta chain. The clone's antigen remains unknown. No qualities accompany the bases; no much larger clone lies one base away. Whole blood was collected in K2EDTA tubes by collaborating institutions according to the institutions' own protocols. Collaborator samples were shipped for TCRbeta analysis as frozen whole blood, isolated PBMCs, or DNA extracted from either sample type. The sample originates from a study of blood T cell repertoires in COVID-19 (TCRdb year 2020). Broadly, across the study: Collaborator samples came from the United States, Italy and Spain and covered acute and convalescent phases of COVID-19. The material from the prospective study consisted of cDNA or gDNA derived from T cells, B-cell-depleted T cells, or PBMCs. The dataset comprised deeply sampled blood TCRbeta repertoires from subjects exposed to, actively infected with, or recovered from COVID-19. The repertoires were released in a freely available public database meant as a resource for research on the immune response to SARS-CoV-2. The samples were drawn from the first 160 participants of the ongoing ImmuneRACE study and from more than 1,000 subjects provided by 6 global collaborators. Nearly every sample came with metadata listing a de-identified subject ID, COVID-19 status, age in years and sex. Where HLA class I and class II types were available, the types were taken from metadata supplied by the sample provider, not from assay-based typing.

General conclusions and limits of the study: How much clinical and demographic metadata was included differed by source and by participant, and the metadata was provided uncurated.

TCRbeta CDR3 regions were amplified from genomic DNA by means of the immunoSEQ Assay, a bias-controlled multiplex PCR. In the paper's pipeline: Within the assay, amplification of reference gene primers was used to estimate how many nucleated cells each sample contained. To quantify the absolute abundance of each unique TCRbeta CDR3 rearrangement, sequence reads were collapsed and filtered. For each sample, productive Simpson clonality was calculated by taking the square root of Simpson's diversity index across productive rearrangements. TCRdb holds this immuneACCESS table with in-frame rearrangements only. Some clones are missing; in checked studies, unresolved V genes explain under half, and the rest has no known cause. V and J calls and clone size are as listed in that table; D and trimming were resolved from the DNA. The sample includes nearly 55,000 clones, with about nine tenths observed a single time. Together, the top ten hold about 7% of the sample.

The V end gives up 6 bases and the J end 5 bases, leaving 7 bases in the junction not matched to a gene. According to the germline V gene, CDR1 reads SGHRS and CDR2 reads YFSETQ. Including cysteine and phenylalanine, the CDR3 has 13 amino acids. Only the CDR3 part of the read is kept: 39 bases, read in frame from the first base. Sequenced input: peripheral blood. The receptor comes from a woman between 55 and 75 years old with active or convalescent COVID-19. This chain is built from TRBV5-1 and TRBJ2-5; TRBD1 fits 7 bases in the junction. The CDR3 protein is CASKFGTDETQYF. Here is the DNA: TGCGCCAGCAAGTTTGGGACAGACGAGACCCAGTACTTC.